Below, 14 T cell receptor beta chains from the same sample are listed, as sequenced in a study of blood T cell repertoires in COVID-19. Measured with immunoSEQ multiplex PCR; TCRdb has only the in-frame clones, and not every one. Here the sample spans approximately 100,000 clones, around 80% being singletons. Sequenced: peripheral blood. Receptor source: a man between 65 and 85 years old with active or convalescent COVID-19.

The CDR3 loop is CASSQGRQFSYGYTF. The CDR3 DNA sequence: TGTGCCAGCAGCCAAGGGCGGCAATTCAGCTATGGCTACACCTTC. The genes are TRBV3-1 (or the pseudogene TRBV3-2) and TRBJ1-2; D call uncertain. V gave up 1 base and J gave up 4 bases, with 13 bases separating them. Germline V lookup: CDR1 LGHDT, CDR2 YNNKEL (reference sequence). This CDR3 is built from 15 residues.

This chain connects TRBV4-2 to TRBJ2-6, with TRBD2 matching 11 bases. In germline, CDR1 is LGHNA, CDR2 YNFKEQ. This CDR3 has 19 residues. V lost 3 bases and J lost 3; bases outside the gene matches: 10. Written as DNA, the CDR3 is TGTGCCAGCAGCCATACGGGGCTAGCGGGGGGTCGTGGGGCCAACGTCCTGACTTTC. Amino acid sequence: CASSHTGLAGGRGANVLTF.

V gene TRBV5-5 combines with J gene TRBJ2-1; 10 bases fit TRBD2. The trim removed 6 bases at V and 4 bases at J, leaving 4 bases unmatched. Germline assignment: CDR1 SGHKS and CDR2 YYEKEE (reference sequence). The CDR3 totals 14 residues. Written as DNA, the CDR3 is TGTGCCAGCATCGGGACTAGCGCTTACAATGAGCAGTTCTTC. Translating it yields CASIGTSAYNEQFF.

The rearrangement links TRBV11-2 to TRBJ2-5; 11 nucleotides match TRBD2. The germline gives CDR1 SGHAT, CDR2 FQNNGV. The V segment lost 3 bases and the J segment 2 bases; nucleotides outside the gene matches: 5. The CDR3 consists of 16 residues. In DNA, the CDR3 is TGTGCCAGCAGCTTTCGGACTAGCGGGCTACAAGAGACCCAGTACTTC. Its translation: CASSFRTSGLQETQYF. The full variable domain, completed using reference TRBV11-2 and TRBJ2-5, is EAGVAQSPRYKIIEKRQSVAFWCNPISGHATLYWYQQILGQGPKLLIQFQNNGVVDDSQLPKDRFSAERLKGVDSTLKIQPAKLEDSAVYLCASSFRTSGLQETQYFGPGTRLLVL.

In DNA form, the CDR3 reads TGCGCCAGCAGCTTAGCGCTTGAGCAGTTCTTC. Its protein product is CASSLALEQFF. V usage is TRBV5-1 and J usage is TRBJ2-1; D gene ambiguous. Germline-derived CDR1 and CDR2 are SGHRS and YFSETQ. The CDR3 sequence is 11 residues long. V was cut by 2 bases and J by 9 bases, with 6 bases left in between.

The CDR3 region is CATSDLGGGGTDTQYF. The DNA of the CDR3 is TGTGCCACCAGTGATTTGGGAGGAGGGGGCACAGATACGCAGTATTTT. This chain connects TRBV24-1 to TRBJ2-3; D possibly corresponds to TRBD2 (6 bases). V was trimmed by 0 bases and J by 1 base, leaving 10 bases between them. Germline CDR1 KGHDR, CDR2 SFDVKD. This CDR3 has 16 residues.

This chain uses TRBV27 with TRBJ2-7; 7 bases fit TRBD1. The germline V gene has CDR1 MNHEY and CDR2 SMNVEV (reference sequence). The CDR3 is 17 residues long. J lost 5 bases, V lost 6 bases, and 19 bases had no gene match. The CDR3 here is CASSQPTTGATGHEQYF. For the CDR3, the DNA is TGTGCCAGCAGCCAGCCCACTACAGGGGCCACGGGACACGAGCAGTACTTC.

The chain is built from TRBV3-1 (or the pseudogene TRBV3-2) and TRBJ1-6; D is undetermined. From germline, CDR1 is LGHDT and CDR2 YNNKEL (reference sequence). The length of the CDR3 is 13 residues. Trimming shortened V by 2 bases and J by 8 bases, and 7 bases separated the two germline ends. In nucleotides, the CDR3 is TGTGCCAGCAGCCAACTGGAGGATTCACCCCTCCACTTT. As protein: CASSQLEDSPLHF.

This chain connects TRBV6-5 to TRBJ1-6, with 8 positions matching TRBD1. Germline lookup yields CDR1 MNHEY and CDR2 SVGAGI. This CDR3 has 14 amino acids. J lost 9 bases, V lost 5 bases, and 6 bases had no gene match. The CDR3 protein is CASSRKQGVSPLHF. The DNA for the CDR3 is TGTGCCAGCAGTCGTAAACAGGGGGTTTCACCCCTCCACTTT.

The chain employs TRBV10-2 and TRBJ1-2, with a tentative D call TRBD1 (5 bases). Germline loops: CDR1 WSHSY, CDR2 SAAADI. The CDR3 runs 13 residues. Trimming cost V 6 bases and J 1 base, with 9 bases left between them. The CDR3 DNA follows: TGCGCCAGCAGCCCCGACAGTAACTATGGCTACACCTTC. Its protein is CASSPDSNYGYTF.

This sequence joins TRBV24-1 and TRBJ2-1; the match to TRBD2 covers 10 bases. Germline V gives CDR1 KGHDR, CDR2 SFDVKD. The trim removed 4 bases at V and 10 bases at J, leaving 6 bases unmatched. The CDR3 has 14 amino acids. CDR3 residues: CATSEASGRREQFF. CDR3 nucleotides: TGTGCCACCAGTGAGGCTAGCGGGAGAAGGGAGCAGTTCTTC.

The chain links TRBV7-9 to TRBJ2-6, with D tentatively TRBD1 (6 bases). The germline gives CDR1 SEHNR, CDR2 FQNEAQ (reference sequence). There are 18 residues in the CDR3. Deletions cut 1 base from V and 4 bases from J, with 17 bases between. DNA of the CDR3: TGTGCCAGCAGCTTAGAACAGGGCAAAGGTGAGGGGGCCAACGTCCTGACTTTC. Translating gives CASSLEQGKGEGANVLTF.

The CDR3 region is CASSQSAGALNEQFF. The CDR3 nucleotides are TGTGCCAGCAGCCAATCAGCGGGTGCACTTAATGAGCAGTTCTTC. The V gene is TRBV3-1 (or the pseudogene TRBV3-2), the J gene TRBJ2-1; maybe TRBD2 (6 bases). Germline assignment: CDR1 LGHDT and CDR2 YNNKEL (reference sequence). The V end lost 2 bases, the J end lost 7 bases, and 15 bases lay between the germline ends. The CDR3 loop spans 15 amino acids.

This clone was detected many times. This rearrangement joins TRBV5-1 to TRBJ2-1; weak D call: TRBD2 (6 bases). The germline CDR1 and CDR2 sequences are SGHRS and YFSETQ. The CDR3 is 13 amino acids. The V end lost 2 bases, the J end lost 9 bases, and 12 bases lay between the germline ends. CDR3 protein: CASSFRERLEQFF. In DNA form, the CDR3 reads TGCGCCAGCAGCTTTCGGGAGAGGCTTGAGCAGTTCTTC.